The entry below describes one TCR beta chain. The V gene end was trimmed by 4 bases and the J gene end by 3 bases; junction bases not matched to a gene: 8. The length of the CDR3 is 17 residues. CDR1 SEHNR and CDR2 FQNEAQ come from the germline V gene (reference sequence). TCRdb keeps only in-frame clones here, not all; method: immunoSEQ multiplex PCR. The profile shows 180,000 or so clones, about 90% of them singletons. This entry belongs to a study of blood T cell repertoires in COVID-19. Material for sequencing was peripheral blood. The source of this sequence is a man aged 18 to 29 with active or convalescent COVID-19. The chain links TRBV7-9 to TRBJ2-3, with 12 bases fitting TRBD2. DNA for the CDR3: TGTGCCAGCAGCTCCTCTAGCGGGAGGGCCGGGACAGATACGCAGTATTTT. Its translation: CASSSSSGRAGTDTQYF.